The 16 T cell receptor beta chains reported below all come from one sample, sequenced in a study of regulatory T cells in long-lasting Graves disease. Documented time point: newly diagnosed GD, antithyroid drugs for less than 3 months. From RNA extracted from PBMCs, the TCR library was made. Construction of TCR beta libraries relied on iRepertoire HTBI primers and on Arm-PCR targeting CDR3 regions. TCRdb processed the multiplex PCR reads anew with MiXCR; each CDR3 protein has one entry. The sample shows around 480,000 distinct CDR3 sequences, about 16% of them seen only once. This sample also appeared in a second study, on T cells in Graves' hyperthyroidism and ophthalmopathy.

The sequencing here drew on peripheral blood mononuclear cells (PBMCs), taken at new diagnosis, from a patient treated with antithyroid drugs. The receptors originated from a middle-aged woman with Graves disease.

In this sample, this clonotype turned up a few times. The genes are TRBV28 and TRBJ1-2; D gene uncertain. Per the germline V gene, CDR1 is MDHEN and CDR2 is SYDVKM. The V end lost 6 bases, the J end lost 4 bases, and 12 bases lay between the germline ends. The CDR3 is 13 residues long. Here the CDR3 DNA reads TGTGCCAGCAGAGACCGGGCCCCCTATGGCTACACCTTC. Its translation: CASRDRAPYGYTF.

The gene calls are TRBV12-3 or TRBV12-4 and TRBJ2-7; D possibly corresponds to TRBD1 (5 bases). V lost 5 bases and J lost 5, with 13 bases in between. This CDR3 comprises 13 residues. Here the CDR3 DNA reads TGTGCCAGCAGTATACAGGTTTCGAACGAGCAGTACTTC. Protein product: CASSIQVSNEQYF.

This clonotype was counted many times. This chain links TRBV6-5 with TRBJ2-2; maybe TRBD1 (5 bases). This CDR3 comprises 14 residues. The ends were cut back, 6 bases at V and 1 base at J, with 9 bases in the middle. CDR1 is MNHEY and CDR2 is SVGAGI in the germline V gene. CDR3 sequence: CASSYDRNTGELFF. Written as DNA, the CDR3 is TGTGCCAGCAGCTACGACAGGAACACCGGGGAGCTGTTTTTT.

This clonotype has only one observation. V is TRBV20-1 and J is TRBJ2-1; D gene uncertain. This CDR3 contains 12 residues. Germline CDR1 reads DFQATT; CDR2 reads SNEGSKA (reference sequence). V was cut by 1 base and J by 4 bases, with 5 bases left in between. The DNA of the CDR3 is TGCAGTGCTAGAGGGTCTTACAATGAGCAGTTCTTC. Translating it yields CSARGSYNEQFF.

This clonotype appeared many times. One end of the junction does not line up with germline, which may come from a read error. V usage is TRBV4-1 and J usage is TRBJ1-1; 7 nucleotides agree with TRBD1. The germline V gene encodes CDR1 MGHRA and CDR2 YSYEKL. There are 16 residues in the CDR3. The CDR3 region is CASSQDRDSLNTEAFF. The CDR3 DNA reads as TGTGCCAGCAGCCAAGATAGGGACAGCTTGAACACTGAAGCTTTCTTT.

Details on this clonotype: A much more abundant neighbour one base away suggests this may be a read error. The rearrangement links TRBV7-3 to TRBJ2-1; either TRBD1 or TRBD2 may supply D (5 bases each). Per germline, CDR1 SGHTA and CDR2 FQGTGA. Deletions cut 1 base from V and 10 bases from J, with 17 bases between. The CDR3 length is 15 residues. CDR3 in amino acids: CASSLNRDRHYEQFF. CDR3 in DNA: TGTGCCAGCAGCTTAAACCGGGACCGACACTACGAGCAGTTCTTC.

Concerning this clonotype: With a much larger clone just one base away, this may be a read error. The V and J genes are TRBV11-2 and TRBJ2-2, with 11 bases identical to TRBD2. The length of the CDR3 is 17 residues. Looked up from germline, CDR1 is SGHAT and CDR2 is FQNNGV. CDR3 loop: CASSDIAGGPGTGELLF. The DNA of the CDR3 is TGTGCCAGCAGCGATATAGCGGGGGGGCCTGGCACCGGGGAGCTGCTTTTT.

This clonotype was recorded at least ten times. The J gene is TRBJ2-7, the V gene TRBV7-2; a weak D match, TRBD1 (6 bases). V was pared by 3 bases and J by 6 bases, with 15 bases between. CDR1 SGHTA and CDR2 FQGNSA come from the germline V gene. The CDR3 sequence is 14 residues long. CDR3 region: CASSFRTEFSEQYF. The CDR3 DNA reads as TGTGCCAGCAGCTTTAGGACAGAATTCTCCGAGCAGTACTTC.

V and J are TRBV29-1 and TRBJ1-4; tentative D call: TRBD1 (5 bases). Trimming shortened V by 6 bases and J by 0 bases, and 14 bases separated the two germline ends. The germline V gene encodes CDR1 SQVTM and CDR2 ANQGSEA. This CDR3 spans 15 amino acids. The CDR3 DNA follows: TGCAGCGTCAGACAGCCTTATTCAACTAATGAAAAACTGTTTTTT. The encoded protein is CSVRQPYSTNEKLFF.

This clonotype was counted many times. The CDR3 protein is CASSGGTGYTEAFF. CDR3 DNA sequence: TGTGCCAGCTCCGGGGGGACAGGGTACACTGAAGCTTTCTTT. V and J are TRBV18 and TRBJ1-1; 9 positions match TRBD1. V shed 6 bases and J 3 bases; nucleotides not matched to a gene: 5. The CDR3 sequence is 14 residues long. The germline V gene encodes CDR1 KGHSH and CDR2 LQKENI.

The chain carries TRBV7-3 and TRBJ1-2; 9 bases fit TRBD1. Germline CDR1 SGHTA, CDR2 FQGTGA. The J segment lost 8 bases and the V segment lost 5 bases, leaving 9 bases of the junction unmatched. This CDR3 is 14 amino acids long. The CDR3 DNA sequence: TGTGCCAGCAGCGGGAGACAGGGGGATCGGGGCTACACCTTC. It translates to CASSGRQGDRGYTF.

As for this clonotype: A much larger clone lies a single base off, so this may be a read error. CDR3 DNA: TGTGCCACCAGTGAGGTCCGGGACAGGAGGATAGATACGCAGTATTTT. It codes for CATSEVRDRRIDTQYF. The chain carries TRBV24-1 and TRBJ2-3, with 8 bases aligning to TRBD1. Germline CDR1 reads KGHDR; CDR2 reads SFDVKD. The V and J ends lost 4 bases and 5 bases, in that order; junction bases with no gene match: 10. This CDR3 is built from 16 residues.

The chain joins TRBV11-2 to TRBJ1-1, with D possibly being TRBD1 (5 bases). The germline gives CDR1 SGHAT, CDR2 FQNNGV. The V end lost 6 bases, the J end lost 11 bases, and 13 bases lay between the germline ends. The CDR3 has 11 amino acids. The CDR3 loop reads CASSTQGRAFF. The CDR3 DNA sequence: TGTGCCAGCAGTACCCAGGGAAGGGCTTTCTTT. Full variable domain (outside the CDR3, taken from reference TRBV11-2 and TRBJ1-1): EAGVAQSPRYKIIEKRQSVAFWCNPISGHATLYWYQQILGQGPKLLIQFQNNGVVDDSQLPKDRFSAERLKGVDSTLKIQPAKLEDSAVYLCASSTQGRAFFGQGTRLTVV.

This clonotype was counted only a few times. In DNA form, the CDR3 reads TGCGCCAGCAGCTTCGAGGGAAGCTCCTACAATGAGCAGTTCTTC. This gives the protein CASSFEGSSYNEQFF. The genes are TRBV5-1 and TRBJ2-1; tentative D call: TRBD2 (5 bases). CDR3 length equals 15 residues. V shed 2 bases and J shed 0 bases, with 9 bases lying between them. Germline CDR1 SGHRS, CDR2 YFSETQ.

This clonotype was counted ten times or more. The chain joins TRBV5-1 to TRBJ2-3; 8 bases align to TRBD1. V lost 0 bases to trimming and J lost 4 bases; unmatched junction nucleotides: 7. Per germline, CDR1 SGHRS and CDR2 YFSETQ. This CDR3 comprises 16 residues. CDR3 amino acids: CASSLGWTGPADTQYF. The CDR3 DNA reads as TGCGCCAGCAGCTTGGGGTGGACAGGGCCGGCAGATACGCAGTATTTT.

The chain employs TRBV19 and TRBJ2-1; the D is unclear. The CDR3 has 13 amino acids. The V end lost 0 bases, the J end lost 7 bases, and 7 bases lay between the germline ends. CDR1 and CDR2 (germline): LNHDA, SQIVND (reference sequence). The CDR3 reads CASSIDPPNEQFF. The CDR3, as DNA: TGTGCCAGTAGTATAGATCCCCCAAATGAGCAGTTCTTC.